This record looks at one T cell receptor (beta chain) sequence and its context. Antigen specificity is unknown. This sample was taken from a study of response to subunit inactivated influenza vaccine. TCRdb fed the RT-PCR reads into MiXCR, producing one record per CDR3 protein. Here the sample spans about 480,000 distinct CDR3 sequences, 25% being singletons. The CDR3 runs to 16 residues. Trimming cost V 4 bases and J 2 bases; bases outside gene matches: 8. Germline assignment: CDR1 SGHDT and CDR2 YYEEEE. Study observations and caveats: Each seasonal influenza vaccination recruits few new T cells, the authors suggested.

The rearrangement links TRBV5-6 to TRBJ2-1; 8 bases fit TRBD2. This specimen was CD4+ T cells sorted from PBMCs, taken roughly 5 days after vaccination. The clonotype comes from a man in his forties or fifties who received an inactivated influenza vaccine. CDR3 protein: CASSTGAGGTYNEQFF. CDR3 DNA sequence: TGTGCCAGCAGCACAGGCGCGGGGGGAACCTACAATGAGCAGTTCTTC. Complete variable domain (other parts from reference TRBV5-6 and TRBJ2-1): DAGVTQSPTHLIKTRGQQVTLRCSPKSGHDTVSWYQQALGQGPQFIFQYYEEEERQRGNFPDRFSGHQFPNYSSELNVNALLLGDSALYLCASSTGAGGTYNEQFFGPGTRLTVL.